The rows below give T cell receptor beta chains drawn from one sample of a study of shared clonotypes between healthy human individuals. Only in-frame clones appear in the TCRdb table, and some are missing; sequencing was by immunoSEQ multiplex PCR. Counted here are about 870,000 clones, approximately 92% occurring once; the ten biggest clones make up nearly 25%. The sequenced sample was naive CD8+ T cells sorted from blood. The source is a young man in good health. CDR3s include the opening cysteine and the closing phenylalanine or tryptophan. Fields, in order: D gene, clone size, V gene, J gene, CDR3 protein, CDR3 DNA. The D gene is left open where the match is weak. A clone size is listed for some rows: how often the clone was seen (once, few, many), or a class if it is expanded.

D: TRBD1; size: .; V: TRBV5-4; J: TRBJ1-3; CDR3: CASSVTGAGNTIYF; DNA: TGTGCCAGCAGCGTCACAGGGGCTGGAAACACCATATATTTT
D: .; size: .; V: TRBV5-1; J: TRBJ2-6; CDR3: CASSLDGAGTGANVLTF; DNA: TGCGCCAGCAGCTTGGACGGGGCAGGGACTGGGGCCAACGTCCTGACTTTC
D: .; size: .; V: TRBV21-1; J: TRBJ2-1; CDR3: CAIPTGGIGDEQFF; DNA: TGTGCCATCCCGACGGGGGGCATCGGAGATGAGCAGTTCTTC
D: .; size: few; V: TRBV6-5; J: TRBJ1-2; CDR3: CASRDTGYGYTF; DNA: TGTGCCAGCAGGGATACGGGCTATGGCTACACCTTC
D: TRBD2; size: .; V: TRBV27; J: TRBJ2-7; CDR3: CASSLGRGGYEQYF; DNA: TGTGCCAGCAGTTTAGGGAGGGGTGGCTACGAGCAGTACTTC
D: .; size: once; V: TRBV6-5; J: TRBJ2-7; CDR3: CASSENAPSYEQYF; DNA: TGTGCCAGCAGCGAAAACGCCCCCAGCTACGAGCAGTACTTC
D: TRBD1; size: .; V: TRBV4-1; J: TRBJ1-2; CDR3: CASSQKQGNGYTF; DNA: TGCGCCAGCAGCCAGAAACAGGGGAATGGCTACACCTTC
D: .; size: once; V: TRBV7-9; J: TRBJ2-3; CDR3: CASSLTDTTTDTQYF; DNA: TGTGCCAGCAGCTTGACAGACACTACCACAGATACGCAGTATTTT
D: .; size: .; V: TRBV7-8; J: TRBJ2-2; CDR3: CASSFEKAANTGELFF; DNA: TGTGCCAGCAGCTTCGAGAAAGCGGCAAACACCGGGGAGCTGTTTTTT
D: .; size: .; V: TRBV7-2; J: TRBJ1-1; CDR3: CASSSATYTEAFF; DNA: TGTGCCAGCAGCTCTGCCACGTACACTGAAGCTTTCTTT
D: .; size: .; V: TRBV11-2; J: TRBJ2-2; CDR3: CASSLEWGLAGELFF; DNA: TGTGCCAGCAGCTTAGAATGGGGGTTGGCCGGGGAGCTGTTTTTT
D: .; size: .; V: TRBV4-3; J: TRBJ2-7; CDR3: CASSQDFAQGSYEQYF; DNA: TGCGCCAGCAGCCAAGATTTCGCGCAGGGCTCCTACGAGCAGTACTTC
D: .; size: .; V: TRBV7-8; J: TRBJ2-2; CDR3: CASSPPKGIGELFF; DNA: TGTGCCAGCAGCCCCCCGAAAGGTATCGGGGAGCTGTTTTTT
D: .; size: .; V: TRBV19; J: TRBJ1-2; CDR3: CASSIATTGHNYGYTF; DNA: TGTGCCAGTAGTATTGCAACAACGGGACACAACTATGGCTACACCTTC
D: .; size: .; V: TRBV29-1; J: TRBJ1-2; CDR3: CSLGRDSANYGYTF; DNA: TGCAGCTTAGGAAGGGACTCAGCTAACTATGGCTACACCTTC
D: .; size: .; V: TRBV15; J: TRBJ2-7; CDR3: CATSREEAGVRYEQYF; DNA: TGTGCCACCAGCAGAGAAGAGGCAGGGGTTAGGTACGAGCAGTACTTC
D: .; size: .; V: TRBV27; J: TRBJ2-1; CDR3: CASSLFSTANEQFF; DNA: TGTGCCAGCAGTTTATTTAGTACCGCTAATGAGCAGTTCTTC
D: .; size: few; V: TRBV6-1; J: TRBJ2-7; CDR3: CAGAPGRSSYEQYF; DNA: TGTGCCGGGGCCCCGGGACGGAGCTCCTACGAGCAGTACTTC
D: TRBD1; size: .; V: TRBV11-2; J: TRBJ2-2; CDR3: CASSTEQGEYTGELFF; DNA: TGTGCCAGCAGCACAGAACAGGGGGAATACACCGGGGAGCTGTTTTTT
D: .; size: .; V: TRBV27; J: TRBJ2-7; CDR3: CASSFSRETYEQYF; DNA: TGTGCCAGCAGCTTTTCGAGGGAAACCTACGAGCAGTACTTC
D: .; size: .; V: TRBV27; J: TRBJ2-7; CDR3: CASSFRARASSGSGHEQYF; DNA: TGTGCCAGCAGTTTCCGGGCGAGGGCCTCAAGCGGCTCGGGCCACGAGCAGTACTTC
D: TRBD2; size: .; V: TRBV11-3; J: TRBJ2-1; CDR3: CASELAGVYNEQFF; DNA: TGTGCCAGCGAACTAGCGGGAGTCTACAATGAGCAGTTCTTC
D: .; size: .; V: TRBV5-6; J: TRBJ1-2; CDR3: CASSPGGVGYTF; DNA: TGTGCCAGCAGCCCCGGGGGGGTCGGCTACACCTTC
D: .; size: once; V: TRBV29-1; J: TRBJ2-1; CDR3: CSVDSGNNEQFF; DNA: TGCAGCGTTGATTCCGGGAACAATGAGCAGTTCTTC
D: .; size: .; V: TRBV30; J: TRBJ1-2; CDR3: CAWSQPRGQYGYTF; DNA: TGTGCCTGGAGCCAACCAAGGGGCCAGTATGGCTACACCTTC
D: .; size: .; V: TRBV9; J: TRBJ2-1; CDR3: CASSVVDSVYNEQFF; DNA: TGTGCCAGCAGCGTAGTCGACAGCGTTTACAATGAGCAGTTCTTC
D: TRBD1; size: .; V: TRBV2; J: TRBJ2-5; CDR3: CASSFFRDRTQETQYF; DNA: TGTGCCAGCAGCTTCTTCCGGGACAGGACACAAGAGACCCAGTACTTC
D: TRBD2; size: .; V: TRBV2; J: TRBJ2-7; CDR3: CASRISGLAGYEQYF; DNA: TGTGCCAGCAGGATTTCGGGACTAGCGGGATACGAGCAGTACTTC
D: .; size: .; V: TRBV27; J: TRBJ2-7; CDR3: CASSPGLKYEQYF; DNA: TGTGCCAGCAGTCCAGGACTAAAATACGAGCAGTACTTC
D: .; size: .; V: TRBV6-1; J: TRBJ2-7; CDR3: CASSPGIRTYEQYF; DNA: TGTGCCAGCAGTCCCGGGATTCGAACCTACGAGCAGTACTTC
D: .; size: .; V: TRBV28; J: TRBJ2-7; CDR3: CASSLWDEQYF; DNA: TGTGCCAGCAGTTTATGGGACGAGCAGTACTTC
D: TRBD1; size: .; V: TRBV4-1; J: TRBJ2-7; CDR3: CASSQERWGQGTYEQYF; DNA: TGCGCCAGCAGCCAAGAACGATGGGGACAGGGAACCTACGAGCAGTACTTC
D: TRBD2; size: .; V: TRBV5-5; J: TRBJ2-3; CDR3: CASSLPRDYPTDTQYF; DNA: TGTGCCAGCAGCTTACCCCGGGACTACCCCACAGATACGCAGTATTTT
D: TRBD1; size: .; V: TRBV29-1; J: TRBJ2-1; CDR3: CSVIRNRGFLWVGFF; DNA: TGCAGCGTTATAAGGAACAGGGGATTTTTATGGGTGGGGTTCTTC
D: TRBD2; size: .; V: TRBV27; J: TRBJ2-7; CDR3: CASSLGAGVGEQYF; DNA: TGTGCCAGCAGTCTTGGTGCGGGAGTGGGGGAGCAGTACTTC
D: TRBD2; size: .; V: TRBV4-2; J: TRBJ2-1; CDR3: CASSQARLAPYNEQFF; DNA: TGTGCCAGCAGCCAAGCCCGACTAGCGCCCTACAATGAGCAGTTCTTC
D: TRBD1; size: .; V: TRBV10-3; J: TRBJ2-7; CDR3: CAISDEGALSYEQYF; DNA: TGTGCCATCAGTGATGAGGGGGCTCTTTCCTACGAGCAGTACTTC
D: .; size: once; V: TRBV18; J: TRBJ1-5; CDR3: CASSPGGVRNSNQPQHF; DNA: TGTGCCAGCTCACCAGGTGGTGTTAGGAATAGCAATCAGCCCCAGCATTTT
D: .; size: .; V: TRBV7-9; J: TRBJ2-3; CDR3: CASETRITDTQYF; DNA: TGTGCCAGCGAGACACGAATCACAGATACGCAGTATTTT
D: .; size: .; V: TRBV4-3; J: TRBJ2-1; CDR3: CASSPAEVYNSYNEQFF; DNA: TGCGCCAGCAGCCCAGCGGAGGTGTACAACTCCTACAATGAGCAGTTCTTC
D: .; size: .; V: TRBV27; J: TRBJ2-7; CDR3: CASSPASGASYEQYF; DNA: TGTGCCAGCAGTCCAGCATCGGGAGCTTCCTACGAGCAGTACTTC
D: .; size: .; V: TRBV6-5; J: TRBJ2-7; CDR3: CASSYAGGVSYEQYF; DNA: TGTGCCAGCAGTTACGCCGGTGGGGTCTCCTACGAGCAGTACTTC
D: TRBD1; size: few; V: TRBV13; J: TRBJ2-3; CDR3: CASSSGQATDTQYF; DNA: TGTGCCAGCAGCTCGGGACAGGCCACAGATACGCAGTATTTT
D: .; size: .; V: TRBV9; J: TRBJ2-1; CDR3: CASSVAGATLNEQFF; DNA: TGTGCCAGCAGCGTAGCAGGGGCCACCCTCAATGAGCAGTTCTTC
D: .; size: once; V: TRBV4-1; J: TRBJ2-1; CDR3: CASSGYPLSNEQFF; DNA: TGCGCCAGCAGCGGTTACCCCTTGAGTAATGAGCAGTTCTTC
D: TRBD1; size: .; V: TRBV18; J: TRBJ1-2; CDR3: CASSPPGSGGVFGYGYTF; DNA: TGTGCCAGCTCACCACCGGGATCAGGGGGCGTTTTTGGCTATGGCTACACCTTC
D: .; size: .; V: TRBV4-1; J: TRBJ1-1; CDR3: CASSQEIRGNTEAFF; DNA: TGCGCCAGCAGCCAAGAAATCCGGGGAAACACTGAAGCTTTCTTT
D: .; size: .; V: TRBV6-6; J: TRBJ1-5; CDR3: CASSYLRGLSNQPQHF; DNA: TGTGCCAGCAGTTACCTCAGGGGTTTGAGCAATCAGCCCCAGCATTTT
D: .; size: few; V: TRBV7-8; J: TRBJ1-2; CDR3: CASSLGPGNYGYTF; DNA: TGTGCCAGCAGCTTAGGGCCAGGAAACTATGGCTACACCTTC
D: .; size: .; V: TRBV29-1; J: TRBJ2-1; CDR3: CSVDRSNNEQFF; DNA: TGCAGCGTTGACAGGAGTAACAATGAGCAGTTCTTC
D: .; size: .; V: TRBV15; J: TRBJ1-4; CDR3: CATGVGVEKLFF; DNA: TGTGCCACCGGGGTCGGGGTTGAAAAACTGTTTTTT
D: .; size: .; V: TRBV18; J: TRBJ2-1; CDR3: CASSPTDYSLFF; DNA: TGTGCCAGCTCACCAACGGACTATTCCCTGTTCTTC
D: .; size: once; V: TRBV7-2; J: TRBJ1-2; CDR3: CASSLSGTNYGYTF; DNA: TGTGCCAGCAGCTTATCTGGGACTAACTATGGCTACACCTTC
D: TRBD1; size: .; V: TRBV29-1; J: TRBJ2-7; CDR3: CSACADRGFREQYF; DNA: TGCAGCGCCTGCGCGGACAGGGGTTTTCGCGAGCAGTACTTC
D: TRBD2; size: .; V: TRBV13; J: TRBJ2-1; CDR3: CASSGSGGPLNEQFF; DNA: TGTGCCAGCAGCGGATCGGGAGGGCCTTTAAATGAGCAGTTCTTC
D: TRBD2; size: .; V: TRBV4-1; J: TRBJ2-3; CDR3: CASSPRGTSGSTDTQYF; DNA: TGCGCCAGCAGCCCCCGTGGAACTAGCGGTTCCACAGATACGCAGTATTTT
D: .; size: .; V: TRBV18; J: TRBJ2-4; CDR3: CASSPESGLGKNIQYF; DNA: TGTGCCAGCTCGCCCGAGTCCGGGTTGGGCAAAAACATTCAGTACTTC